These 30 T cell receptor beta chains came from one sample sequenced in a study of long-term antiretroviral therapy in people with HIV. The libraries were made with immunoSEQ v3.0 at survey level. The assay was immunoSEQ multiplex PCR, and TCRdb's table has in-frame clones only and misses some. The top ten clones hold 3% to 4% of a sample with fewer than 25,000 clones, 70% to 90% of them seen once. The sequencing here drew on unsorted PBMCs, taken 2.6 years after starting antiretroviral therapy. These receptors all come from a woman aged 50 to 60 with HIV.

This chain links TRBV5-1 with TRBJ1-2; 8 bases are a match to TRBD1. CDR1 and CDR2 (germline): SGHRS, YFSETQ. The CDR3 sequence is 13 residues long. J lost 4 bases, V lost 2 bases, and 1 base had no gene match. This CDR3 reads CASSLDRGYGYTF. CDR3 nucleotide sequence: TGCGCCAGCAGCTTAGACAGGGGCTATGGCTACACCTTC.

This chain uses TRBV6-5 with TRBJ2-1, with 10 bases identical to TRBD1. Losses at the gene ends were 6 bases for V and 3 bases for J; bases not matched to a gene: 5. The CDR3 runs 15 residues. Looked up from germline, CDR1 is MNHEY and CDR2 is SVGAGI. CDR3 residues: CASRSGTGVYNEQFF. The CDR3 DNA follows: TGTGCCAGCAGATCCGGGACAGGGGTCTACAATGAGCAGTTCTTC.

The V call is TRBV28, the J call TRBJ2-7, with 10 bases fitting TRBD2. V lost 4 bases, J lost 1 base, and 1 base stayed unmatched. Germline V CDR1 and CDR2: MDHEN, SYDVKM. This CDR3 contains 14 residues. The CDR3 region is CASSSSGGSYEQYF. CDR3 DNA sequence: TGTGCCAGCAGTTCTAGCGGGGGTTCCTACGAGCAGTACTTC.

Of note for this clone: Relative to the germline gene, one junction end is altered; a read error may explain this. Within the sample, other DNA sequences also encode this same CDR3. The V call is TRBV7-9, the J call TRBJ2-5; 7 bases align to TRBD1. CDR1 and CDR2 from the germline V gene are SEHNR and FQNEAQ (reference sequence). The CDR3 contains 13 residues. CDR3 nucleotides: TGCGCCAGCAGCCGTGGACAGGTTGAGACCCAGTACTTC. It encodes CASSRGQVETQYF.

Here the CDR3 reads CASSEWGVNKETQYF. The CDR3 DNA follows: TGTGCCAGCAGTGAATGGGGCGTGAATAAAGAGACCCAGTACTTC. The chain uses TRBV25-1 and TRBJ2-5; TRBD1 is a possible D gene (5 bases). V lost 1 base, J lost 3 bases, and 12 bases lay in between. The CDR3 spans 15 residues. Germline V lookup: CDR1 MGHDK, CDR2 SYGVNS.

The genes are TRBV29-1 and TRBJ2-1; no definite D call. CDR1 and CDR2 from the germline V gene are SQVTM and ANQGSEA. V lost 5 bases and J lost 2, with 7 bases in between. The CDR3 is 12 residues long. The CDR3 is CSVRATYNEQFF. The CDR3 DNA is TGCAGCGTTAGAGCCACCTACAATGAGCAGTTCTTC.

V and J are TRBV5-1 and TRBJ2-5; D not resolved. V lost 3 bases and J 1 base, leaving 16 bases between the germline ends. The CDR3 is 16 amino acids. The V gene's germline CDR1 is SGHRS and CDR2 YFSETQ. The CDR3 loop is CASSSMVAASQETQYF. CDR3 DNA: TGCGCCAGCAGCTCTATGGTGGCCGCCAGCCAAGAGACCCAGTACTTC. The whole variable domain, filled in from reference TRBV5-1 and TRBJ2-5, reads KAGVTQTPRYLIKTRGQQVTLSCSPISGHRSVSWYQQTPGQGLQFLFEYFSETQRNKGNFPGRFSGRQFSNSRSEMNVSTLELGDSALYLCASSSMVAASQETQYFGPGTRLLVL.

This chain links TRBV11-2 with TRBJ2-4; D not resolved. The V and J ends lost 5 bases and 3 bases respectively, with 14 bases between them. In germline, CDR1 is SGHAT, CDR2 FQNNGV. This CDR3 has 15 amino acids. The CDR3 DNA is TGTGCCAGCAGCCTAAGGCTCAACAACAAAAACATTCAGTACTTC. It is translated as CASSLRLNNKNIQYF.

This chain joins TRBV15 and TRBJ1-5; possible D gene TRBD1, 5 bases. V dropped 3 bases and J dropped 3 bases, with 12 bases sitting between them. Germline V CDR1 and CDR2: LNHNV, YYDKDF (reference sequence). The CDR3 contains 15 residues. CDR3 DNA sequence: TGTGCCACCAGCAGGGTTGGGGCAGACAATCAGCCCCAGCATTTT. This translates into CATSRVGADNQPQHF.

CDR3 nucleotides: TGTGCCAGCGCTGTAGCGGGAGGGTCCTACAATGAGCAGTTCTTC. It is translated as CASAVAGGSYNEQFF. The J gene is TRBJ2-1, the V gene TRBV19; the match to TRBD2 covers 11 bases. The V segment lost 9 bases and the J segment 1 base; nucleotides outside the gene matches: 5. Per the germline V gene, CDR1 is LNHDA and CDR2 is SQIVND (reference sequence). The CDR3 sequence is 15 residues long. The complete variable domain, with remaining parts taken from reference TRBV19 and TRBJ2-1, reads DGGITQSPKYLFRKEGQNVTLSCEQNLNHDAMYWYRQDPGQGLRLIYYSQIVNDFQKGDIAEGYSVSREKKESFPLTVTSAQKNPTAFYLCASAVAGGSYNEQFFGPGTRLTVL.

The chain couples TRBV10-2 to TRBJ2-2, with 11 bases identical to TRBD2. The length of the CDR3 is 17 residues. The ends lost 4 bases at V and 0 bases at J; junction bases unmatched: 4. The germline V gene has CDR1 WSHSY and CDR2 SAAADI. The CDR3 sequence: CASSGTSGLTNTGELFF. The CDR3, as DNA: TGCGCCAGCAGTGGGACTAGCGGGTTGACGAACACCGGGGAGCTGTTTTTT.

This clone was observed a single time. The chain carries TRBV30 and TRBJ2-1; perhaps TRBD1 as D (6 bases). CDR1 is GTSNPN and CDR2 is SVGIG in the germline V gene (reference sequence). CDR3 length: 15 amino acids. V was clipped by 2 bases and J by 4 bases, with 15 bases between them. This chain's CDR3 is CAWSYGQSLYNEQFF. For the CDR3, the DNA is TGTGCCTGGAGTTACGGACAGAGTTTATACAATGAGCAGTTCTTC.

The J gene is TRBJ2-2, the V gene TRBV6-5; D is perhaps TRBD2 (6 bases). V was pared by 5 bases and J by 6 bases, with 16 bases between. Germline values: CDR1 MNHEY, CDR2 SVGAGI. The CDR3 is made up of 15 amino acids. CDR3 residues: CASSDYGGRSGELFF. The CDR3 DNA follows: TGTGCCAGCAGTGACTATGGAGGGAGGTCCGGGGAGCTGTTTTTT.

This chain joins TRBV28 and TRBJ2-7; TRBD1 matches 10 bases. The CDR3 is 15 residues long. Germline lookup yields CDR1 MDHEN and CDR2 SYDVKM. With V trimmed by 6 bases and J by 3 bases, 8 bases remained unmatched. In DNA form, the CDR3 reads TGTGCCAGCAGCCGCCCGGGACAGGGGTTCTACGAGCAGTACTTC. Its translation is CASSRPGQGFYEQYF. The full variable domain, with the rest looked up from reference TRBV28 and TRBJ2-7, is DVKVTQSSRYLVKRTGEKVFLECVQDMDHENMFWYRQDPGLGLRLIYFSYDVKMKEKGDIPEGYSVSREKKERFSLILESASTNQTSMYLCASSRPGQGFYEQYFGPGTRLTVT.

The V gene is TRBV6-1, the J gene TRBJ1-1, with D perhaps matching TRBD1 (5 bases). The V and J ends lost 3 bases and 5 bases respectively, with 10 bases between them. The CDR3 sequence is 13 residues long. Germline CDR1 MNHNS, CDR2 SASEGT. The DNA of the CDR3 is TGTGCCAGCAGTGACAGGGTTCGGACTGAAGCTTTCTTT. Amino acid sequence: CASSDRVRTEAFF.

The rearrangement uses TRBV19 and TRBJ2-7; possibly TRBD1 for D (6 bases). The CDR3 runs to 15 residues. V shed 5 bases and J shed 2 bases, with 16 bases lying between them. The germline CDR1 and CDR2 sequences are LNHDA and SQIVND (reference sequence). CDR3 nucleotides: TGTGCCAGTAGTCCGCCCGTGACAGGTACCTACGAGCAGTACTTC. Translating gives CASSPPVTGTYEQYF.

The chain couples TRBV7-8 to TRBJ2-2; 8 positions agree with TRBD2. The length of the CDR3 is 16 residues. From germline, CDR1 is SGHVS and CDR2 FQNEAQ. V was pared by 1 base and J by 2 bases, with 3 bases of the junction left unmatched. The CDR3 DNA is TGTGCCAGCAGCTTAGTAGCGGGATTTAACACCGGGGAGCTGTTTTTT. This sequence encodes CASSLVAGFNTGELFF.

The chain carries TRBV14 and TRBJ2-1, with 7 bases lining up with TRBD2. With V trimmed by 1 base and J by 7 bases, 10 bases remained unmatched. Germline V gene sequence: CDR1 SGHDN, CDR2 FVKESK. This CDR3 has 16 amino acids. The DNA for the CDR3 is TGTGCCAGCAGCCAAGTCGCGGGAGTGGTTCGGAATGAGCAGTTCTTC. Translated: CASSQVAGVVRNEQFF.

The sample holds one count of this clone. In DNA, the CDR3 is TGTGCCAGTAGTATCGGGGCCCGCGGCTCCTACGAGCAGTACTTC. It codes for CASSIGARGSYEQYF. The rearrangement joins TRBV19 to TRBJ2-7; either TRBD1 or TRBD2 may supply D (5 bases each). From germline, CDR1 is LNHDA and CDR2 SQIVND (reference sequence). The V and J ends lost 3 bases and 0 bases respectively, with 12 bases between them. The CDR3 runs 15 residues.

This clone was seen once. The CDR3 DNA is TGTGCCAGCATTCCATTCGGGGCCCCAATCAATGAGCAGTTCTTC. Protein product: CASIPFGAPINEQFF. This sequence joins TRBV28 and TRBJ2-1; D possibly matches TRBD1 or TRBD2 (5 bases each). Trimming removed 7 bases at V and 6 bases at J, with 19 bases between. This CDR3 contains 15 residues. Germline V gene sequence: CDR1 MDHEN, CDR2 SYDVKM.

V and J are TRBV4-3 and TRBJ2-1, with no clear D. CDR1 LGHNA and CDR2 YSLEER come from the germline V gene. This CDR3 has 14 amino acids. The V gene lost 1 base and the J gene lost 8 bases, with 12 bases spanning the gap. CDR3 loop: CASSQGFKSHEQFF. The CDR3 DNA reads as TGCGCCAGCAGCCAAGGTTTTAAGTCTCATGAGCAGTTCTTC.

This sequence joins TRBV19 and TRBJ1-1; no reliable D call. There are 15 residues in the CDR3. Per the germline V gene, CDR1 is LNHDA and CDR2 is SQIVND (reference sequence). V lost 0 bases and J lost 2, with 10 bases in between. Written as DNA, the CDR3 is TGTGCCAGTAGTATAGAAAACAGTCGAAACACTGAAGCTTTCTTT. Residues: CASSIENSRNTEAFF.

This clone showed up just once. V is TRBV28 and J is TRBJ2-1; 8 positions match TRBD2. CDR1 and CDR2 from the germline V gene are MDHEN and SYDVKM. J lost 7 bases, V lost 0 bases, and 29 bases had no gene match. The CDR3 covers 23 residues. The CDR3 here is CASSLWGSGKPRGAVGFVNEQFF. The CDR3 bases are TGTGCCAGCAGTTTATGGGGTAGCGGGAAGCCGCGGGGGGCCGTCGGGTTTGTTAATGAGCAGTTCTTC.

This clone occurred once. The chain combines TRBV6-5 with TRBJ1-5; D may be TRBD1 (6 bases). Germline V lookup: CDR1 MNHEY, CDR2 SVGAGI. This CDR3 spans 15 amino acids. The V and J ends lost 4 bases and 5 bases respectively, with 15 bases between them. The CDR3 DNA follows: TGTGCCAGCAGTTTACAGGGCCACCTCGATCAGCCCCAGCATTTT. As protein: CASSLQGHLDQPQHF.

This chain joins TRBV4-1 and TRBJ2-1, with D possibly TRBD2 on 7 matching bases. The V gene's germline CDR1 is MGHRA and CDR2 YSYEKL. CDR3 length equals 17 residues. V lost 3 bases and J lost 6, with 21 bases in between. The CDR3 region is CASSHARGAVAPNEQFF. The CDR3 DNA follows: TGCGCCAGCAGCCACGCCCGGGGGGCGGTAGCCCCCAATGAGCAGTTCTTC.

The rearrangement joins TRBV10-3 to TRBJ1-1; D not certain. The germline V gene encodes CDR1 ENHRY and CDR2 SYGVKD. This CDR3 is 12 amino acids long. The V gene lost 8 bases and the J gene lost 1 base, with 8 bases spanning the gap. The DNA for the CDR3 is TGTGCCATCGGGTCCCAGAACACTGAAGCTTTCTTT. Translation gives CAIGSQNTEAFF.

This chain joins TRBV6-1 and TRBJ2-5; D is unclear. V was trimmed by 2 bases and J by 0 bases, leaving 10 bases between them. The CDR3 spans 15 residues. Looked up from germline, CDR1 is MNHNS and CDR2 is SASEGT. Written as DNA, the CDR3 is TGTGCCAGCAGTGAACTGGGCAGCAACCAAGAGACCCAGTACTTC. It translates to CASSELGSNQETQYF.

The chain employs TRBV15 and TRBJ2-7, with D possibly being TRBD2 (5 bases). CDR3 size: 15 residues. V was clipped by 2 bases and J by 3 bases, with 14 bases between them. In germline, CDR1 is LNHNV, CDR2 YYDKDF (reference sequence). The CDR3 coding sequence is TGTGCCACCAGCAGATCCCGCGGGCCATACTACGAGCAGTACTTC. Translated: CATSRSRGPYYEQYF. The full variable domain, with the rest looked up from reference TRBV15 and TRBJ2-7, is DAMVIQNPRYQVTQFGKPVTLSCSQTLNHNVMYWYQQKSSQAPKLLFHYYDKDFNNEADTPDNFQSRRPNTSFCFLDIRSPGLGDTAMYLCATSRSRGPYYEQYFGPGTRLTVT.

Written as DNA, the CDR3 is TGTGCCAGCAGCTTTGACACCTACAATGAGCAGTTCTTC. Its protein product is CASSFDTYNEQFF. The chain couples TRBV7-9 to TRBJ2-1; D remains ambiguous. Trimming left V 3 bases short and J 2 bases short, with 5 bases between. This CDR3 region has 13 residues. Germline CDR1 and CDR2: SEHNR and FQNEAQ (reference sequence).

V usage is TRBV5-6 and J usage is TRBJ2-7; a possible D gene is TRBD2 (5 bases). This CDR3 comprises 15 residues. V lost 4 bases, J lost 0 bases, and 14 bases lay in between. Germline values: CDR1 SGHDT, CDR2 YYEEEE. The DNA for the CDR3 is TGTGCCAGCAGCCCCGGGATGGTTTCCTCCTACGAGCAGTACTTC. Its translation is CASSPGMVSSYEQYF.